Listed below are T cell receptor beta chains from one sample, sequenced in a study of blood T cell repertoires in COVID-19. TCRdb keeps only in-frame clones here, not all; method: immunoSEQ multiplex PCR. The sample has about 130,000 clones, about 89% seen once. The specimen sequenced was peripheral blood. All receptors come from a man in his sixties with COVID-19, enrolled during active disease. CDR3s include the opening cysteine and the closing phenylalanine or tryptophan. Each record gives: CDR3 DNA, CDR3 protein, J gene, D gene, V gene, clone size. A D gene is named only where the DNA matches it firmly. Not every row has a clone size; where given, it reads once, few, many or a size class.

CDR3 DNA: TGTGCCTGTAAGACAGGGTCGAGCACTGAAGCTTTCTTT
CDR3 protein: CACKTGSSTEAFF
J gene: TRBJ1-1
D gene: TRBD1
V gene: TRBV30
clone size: NA

CDR3 DNA: TGTGCCAGCAGTGAAAGGGGGAGGGCCAATCAGCCCCAGCATTTT
CDR3 protein: CASSERGRANQPQHF
J gene: TRBJ1-5
D gene: NA
V gene: TRBV2
clone size: NA

CDR3 DNA: TGTGCCAGCAGTTTAGCAGGGGGCACTGAAGCTTTCTTT
CDR3 protein: CASSLAGGTEAFF
J gene: TRBJ1-1
D gene: TRBD1
V gene: TRBV28
clone size: NA

CDR3 DNA: TGCAGTGCTAGTGGAGGACAGGGGCTCTCTGGAAACACCATATATTTT
CDR3 protein: CSASGGQGLSGNTIYF
J gene: TRBJ1-3
D gene: TRBD1
V gene: TRBV20-1
clone size: NA

CDR3 DNA: TGTGCCAGCAGTTCCCCTGGACAGACAAGAATTCAGCCCCAGCATTTT
CDR3 protein: CASSSPGQTRIQPQHF
J gene: TRBJ1-5
D gene: NA
V gene: TRBV6-6
clone size: NA

CDR3 DNA: TGTGCCAGCAGTCCACATACAACAGGGCGGGAGACCCAGTACTTC
CDR3 protein: CASSPHTTGRETQYF
J gene: TRBJ2-5
D gene: NA
V gene: TRBV27
clone size: once

CDR3 DNA: TGTGCCAGCAGCTTGGTACAGGCGAGTGTAAGCAATCAGCCCCAGCATTTT
CDR3 protein: CASSLVQASVSNQPQHF
J gene: TRBJ1-5
D gene: NA
V gene: TRBV5-5
clone size: NA

CDR3 DNA: TGTGCCAGTAGTTCGGGACTAGCGGGGGGGCGGAGCACCGGGGAGCTGTTTTTT
CDR3 protein: CASSSGLAGGRSTGELFF
J gene: TRBJ2-2
D gene: TRBD2
V gene: TRBV19
clone size: NA

CDR3 DNA: TGTGCCAGCAGCTCCCGTCCTGGGCGGTTCCCTGGGGGCCACAATGAGCAGTTCTTC
CDR3 protein: CASSSRPGRFPGGHNEQFF
J gene: TRBJ2-1
D gene: NA
V gene: TRBV7-6
clone size: NA

CDR3 DNA: TGTGCCAGCAGACGACAGGCCGTGAACACCTTC
CDR3 protein: CASRRQAVNTF
J gene: TRBJ1-2
D gene: NA
V gene: TRBV28
clone size: NA

CDR3 DNA: TGTGCCACCGCACGCGACAGGGACACTAATGAAAAACTGTTTTTT
CDR3 protein: CATARDRDTNEKLFF
J gene: TRBJ1-4
D gene: TRBD1
V gene: TRBV27
clone size: NA

CDR3 DNA: TGTGCCAGCAGTTCTCCCGTAGGACAGGGGCTCTACGAGCAGTACTTC
CDR3 protein: CASSSPVGQGLYEQYF
J gene: TRBJ2-7
D gene: TRBD1
V gene: TRBV28
clone size: NA

CDR3 DNA: TGTGCCAGCAGCACAGGGCCCTATAATTCACCCCTCCACTTT
CDR3 protein: CASSTGPYNSPLHF
J gene: TRBJ1-6
D gene: NA
V gene: TRBV6-5
clone size: NA

CDR3 DNA: TGTGCCAGCAGCTTAGAGACAGAAGTCTCCTACGAGCAGTACTTC
CDR3 protein: CASSLETEVSYEQYF
J gene: TRBJ2-7
D gene: NA
V gene: TRBV13
clone size: NA

CDR3 DNA: TGTGCCAGCAGTTTATACGTTCCGATGGGGCTCGCCTACGAGCAGTACTTC
CDR3 protein: CASSLYVPMGLAYEQYF
J gene: TRBJ2-7
D gene: NA
V gene: TRBV27
clone size: NA

CDR3 DNA: TGTGCCAGCAGCTTAGAAGGACAGTTCTATGGCTACACCTTC
CDR3 protein: CASSLEGQFYGYTF
J gene: TRBJ1-2
D gene: NA
V gene: TRBV7-2
clone size: once

CDR3 DNA: TGTGCCAGCAGCCTCGGACAGGGCCAGTACTTC
CDR3 protein: CASSLGQGQYF
J gene: TRBJ2-4
D gene: TRBD1
V gene: TRBV3-1/TRBV3-2
clone size: NA

CDR3 DNA: TGCGCCAGCAGTGACTTAGCCTCTGTAAGGGGTACGCAGTATTTT
CDR3 protein: CASSDLASVRGTQYF
J gene: TRBJ2-3
D gene: NA
V gene: TRBV10-1
clone size: NA

CDR3 DNA: TGCGCCAGCAGCTTGGCCCCCGGTGGGGGGGCTGAAGCTTTCTTT
CDR3 protein: CASSLAPGGGAEAFF
J gene: TRBJ1-1
D gene: NA
V gene: TRBV5-1
clone size: NA

CDR3 DNA: TGTGCCAGCAGCGTAGCGGGTGGAGGACTAGCGACGTACCAAGAGACCCAGTACTTC
CDR3 protein: CASSVAGGGLATYQETQYF
J gene: TRBJ2-5
D gene: TRBD2
V gene: TRBV9
clone size: NA

CDR3 DNA: TGTGCCAGCAGTTTTGGCCAGGGGGGGGAGCTGTTTTTT
CDR3 protein: CASSFGQGGELFF
J gene: TRBJ2-2
D gene: NA
V gene: TRBV27
clone size: NA

CDR3 DNA: TGTGCCAGTAGTCCCCCGGGACAGGGGGGTCGGCCCCTCCACTTT
CDR3 protein: CASSPPGQGGRPLHF
J gene: TRBJ1-6
D gene: TRBD1
V gene: TRBV19
clone size: NA

CDR3 DNA: TGCGCCAGCAGCCAAGTAGGAGCGGGGGGGCCTGTCACAGATACGCAGTATTTT
CDR3 protein: CASSQVGAGGPVTDTQYF
J gene: TRBJ2-3
D gene: TRBD2
V gene: TRBV4-3
clone size: NA

CDR3 DNA: TGTGCCAGCAGCTCTAGTGGCTCTAACACTGAAGCTTTCTTT
CDR3 protein: CASSSSGSNTEAFF
J gene: TRBJ1-1
D gene: NA
V gene: TRBV7-9
clone size: NA

CDR3 DNA: TGTGCCAGCAGTTTGGCCGCAACTAATGAAAAACTGTTTTTT
CDR3 protein: CASSLAATNEKLFF
J gene: TRBJ1-4
D gene: NA
V gene: TRBV27
clone size: NA

CDR3 DNA: TGTGCCAGCTCTCGTCAGGGCCTCTACAATGAGCAGTTCTTC
CDR3 protein: CASSRQGLYNEQFF
J gene: TRBJ2-1
D gene: NA
V gene: TRBV6-5
clone size: NA

CDR3 DNA: TGTGCCAGCTCGCTCGGGGGGATCAATGAGCAGTTCTTC
CDR3 protein: CASSLGGINEQFF
J gene: TRBJ2-1
D gene: TRBD2
V gene: TRBV2
clone size: NA

CDR3 DNA: TGTGCCAGCAGTTACGGGGACAGAGGAGGGACTGAAGCTTTCTTT
CDR3 protein: CASSYGDRGGTEAFF
J gene: TRBJ1-1
D gene: TRBD1
V gene: TRBV6-5
clone size: few

CDR3 DNA: TGTGCCAGCAGCACCGGCGGGGGGGACGCGTTCCAAGAGACCCAGTACTTC
CDR3 protein: CASSTGGGDAFQETQYF
J gene: TRBJ2-5
D gene: TRBD2
V gene: TRBV7-6
clone size: NA

CDR3 DNA: TGTGCCATCAGTTCTAGTGGCACTGAAGCTTTCTTT
CDR3 protein: CAISSSGTEAFF
J gene: TRBJ1-1
D gene: NA
V gene: TRBV10-3
clone size: NA

CDR3 DNA: TGTGCCAGCAGCGTAGAGGGAGGGGGGTTGCGCACTGAAGCTTTCTTT
CDR3 protein: CASSVEGGGLRTEAFF
J gene: TRBJ1-1
D gene: NA
V gene: TRBV9
clone size: NA

CDR3 DNA: TGTGCCAGCAGCTTAGTCGGCAATGAGCAGTTCTTC
CDR3 protein: CASSLVGNEQFF
J gene: TRBJ2-1
D gene: NA
V gene: TRBV7-9
clone size: once

CDR3 DNA: TGTGCCAGCTCACCGGGACAGGGGGTGAATACGCAGTATTTT
CDR3 protein: CASSPGQGVNTQYF
J gene: TRBJ2-3
D gene: TRBD1
V gene: TRBV18
clone size: NA

CDR3 DNA: TGTGCCAGCAGTAAACAGGGAAGCAATCAGCCCCAGCATTTT
CDR3 protein: CASSKQGSNQPQHF
J gene: TRBJ1-5
D gene: NA
V gene: TRBV5-4
clone size: few

CDR3 DNA: TGTGCCAGCAGCGCCGACAGGGCTGGAAACACCATATATTTT
CDR3 protein: CASSADRAGNTIYF
J gene: TRBJ1-3
D gene: TRBD1
V gene: TRBV7-2
clone size: NA

CDR3 DNA: TGCGCCAGCAGCGCCCGACAGCAAACGCTCTACAATGAGCAGTTCTTC
CDR3 protein: CASSARQQTLYNEQFF
J gene: TRBJ2-1
D gene: NA
V gene: TRBV4-1
clone size: NA

CDR3 DNA: TGTGCCAGCAGCCTTAGCGGGGGGGAGAAAGAGACCCAGTACTTC
CDR3 protein: CASSLSGGEKETQYF
J gene: TRBJ2-5
D gene: TRBD2
V gene: TRBV5-4
clone size: NA

CDR3 DNA: TGTGCCAGCAACCCCGCGAGGGGGGACAGGGAAACCTACGAGCAGTACTTC
CDR3 protein: CASNPARGDRETYEQYF
J gene: TRBJ2-7
D gene: TRBD1
V gene: TRBV28
clone size: few

CDR3 DNA: TGTGCCAGTAGTATTGGACTTCAGGTTGAGACCCAGTACTTC
CDR3 protein: CASSIGLQVETQYF
J gene: TRBJ2-5
D gene: NA
V gene: TRBV19
clone size: NA

CDR3 DNA: TGTGCCAGTAAGATTCCGGGAACTAATGAAAAACTGTTTTTT
CDR3 protein: CASKIPGTNEKLFF
J gene: TRBJ1-4
D gene: NA
V gene: TRBV19
clone size: NA

CDR3 DNA: TGTGCCTGGAAAACACCGAGGGTTTCCTATAATTCACCCCTCCACTTT
CDR3 protein: CAWKTPRVSYNSPLHF
J gene: TRBJ1-6
D gene: NA
V gene: TRBV30
clone size: NA

CDR3 DNA: TGTGCCAGCAGCTTAGGCCACAGCTCCTACAATGAGCAGTTCTTC
CDR3 protein: CASSLGHSSYNEQFF
J gene: TRBJ2-1
D gene: NA
V gene: TRBV13
clone size: few

CDR3 DNA: TGTGCCAGCAGCTCGCTGACTAGCGGGGGCTCAGATACGCAGTATTTT
CDR3 protein: CASSSLTSGGSDTQYF
J gene: TRBJ2-3
D gene: TRBD2
V gene: TRBV7-2
clone size: NA

CDR3 DNA: TGTGCCAGCAGCTTAGCCCAGCTAGATGGCTACACCTTC
CDR3 protein: CASSLAQLDGYTF
J gene: TRBJ1-2
D gene: NA
V gene: TRBV7-2
clone size: NA

CDR3 DNA: TGTGCCAGCAGTTTTCCGGGACTGTCGAACACTGAAGCTTTCTTT
CDR3 protein: CASSFPGLSNTEAFF
J gene: TRBJ1-1
D gene: NA
V gene: TRBV5-6
clone size: NA

CDR3 DNA: TGTGCCAGCACCTTTATAGCGCACGGCACAGATACGCAGTATTTT
CDR3 protein: CASTFIAHGTDTQYF
J gene: TRBJ2-3
D gene: NA
V gene: TRBV25-1
clone size: NA

CDR3 DNA: TGTGCCAGTAGTGCCGACAGGGACACTGAAGCTTTCTTT
CDR3 protein: CASSADRDTEAFF
J gene: TRBJ1-1
D gene: TRBD1
V gene: TRBV19
clone size: NA

CDR3 DNA: TGTGCCAGCAGCCTTGGACAGGGGAAGGTTTCAGATACGCAGTATTTT
CDR3 protein: CASSLGQGKVSDTQYF
J gene: TRBJ2-3
D gene: TRBD1
V gene: TRBV9
clone size: NA

CDR3 DNA: TGTGCCAGCAGCTTGAGCTTTTCTGGCCAGGTAGACGAGCAGTACTTC
CDR3 protein: CASSLSFSGQVDEQYF
J gene: TRBJ2-7
D gene: NA
V gene: TRBV5-6
clone size: NA

CDR3 DNA: TGTGCCAGCAGATATGACAGGGCCTATGGCTACACCTTC
CDR3 protein: CASRYDRAYGYTF
J gene: TRBJ1-2
D gene: TRBD1
V gene: TRBV12-3/TRBV12-4
clone size: NA

CDR3 DNA: TGTGCCAGCAGCCAAGAATCAGGGACGAACACCGGGGAGCTGTTTTTT
CDR3 protein: CASSQESGTNTGELFF
J gene: TRBJ2-2
D gene: NA
V gene: TRBV3-1/TRBV3-2
clone size: NA

CDR3 DNA: TGTGCCAGCAGCCAAGAAGTACATACCACAGATACGCAGTATTTT
CDR3 protein: CASSQEVHTTDTQYF
J gene: TRBJ2-3
D gene: NA
V gene: TRBV4-2
clone size: NA

CDR3 DNA: TGTGCCAGCACAGGGACAACCAACACTGAAGCTTTCTTT
CDR3 protein: CASTGTTNTEAFF
J gene: TRBJ1-1
D gene: NA
V gene: TRBV28
clone size: NA

CDR3 DNA: TGCGCCAGCAGCAGCCGGACAGGCCAGAACACTGAAGCTTTCTTT
CDR3 protein: CASSSRTGQNTEAFF
J gene: TRBJ1-1
D gene: TRBD1
V gene: TRBV5-1
clone size: NA

CDR3 DNA: TGCGCCAGCAGCCAAGCAGTACAAAGTGGAAACACCATATATTTT
CDR3 protein: CASSQAVQSGNTIYF
J gene: TRBJ1-3
D gene: NA
V gene: TRBV4-3
clone size: NA

CDR3 DNA: TGTGCCAGCAGCACGACAGCTAACTATGGCTACACCTTC
CDR3 protein: CASSTTANYGYTF
J gene: TRBJ1-2
D gene: NA
V gene: TRBV5-4
clone size: few

CDR3 DNA: TGTGCCAGCAGCCAAAGGACTAGCCGTTCCTACAATGAGCAGTTCTTC
CDR3 protein: CASSQRTSRSYNEQFF
J gene: TRBJ2-1
D gene: TRBD2
V gene: TRBV11-3
clone size: few

CDR3 DNA: TGCGCCAGCAGCTCCACAGGGGGCGCGAACACTGAAGCTTTCTTT
CDR3 protein: CASSSTGGANTEAFF
J gene: TRBJ1-1
D gene: TRBD1
V gene: TRBV5-1
clone size: NA